This T cell receptor beta chain came from a study of blood T cell repertoires in COVID-19. CDR1 and CDR2 from the germline V gene are SQVTM and ANQGSEA. The CDR3 is 9 residues long. V was cut by 3 bases and J by 6 bases, with 2 bases left in between. The cohort comprised adults aged 18 to 89 years residing in approximately 25 US areas. This clone appeared once. Generated by immunoSEQ multiplex PCR, the TCRdb table keeps only in-frame clones and is missing some. Here the sample spans 300,000 or so clones, 70% to 90% being singletons. The sample was PBMCs or T cells enriched from blood (not recorded which). This chain joins TRBV29-1 and TRBJ1-2; no definite D call. The clonotype comes from a woman aged 25-40 years who had recovered from COVID-19. The CDR3 nucleotides read TGCAGCGTTGATAATGGCTACACCTTC. This gives the protein CSVDNGYTF.